This T cell receptor beta chain was documented in a study of blood T cell repertoires in COVID-19 (TCRdb year 2020). For the wider study: Collaborator samples came from the United States, Italy and Spain and covered acute and convalescent phases of COVID-19. The prospective study material was composed of cDNA or gDNA derived from T cells, B-cell-depleted T cells, or PBMCs. The dataset comprised deeply sampled blood TCRbeta repertoires from subjects exposed to, actively infected with, or recovered from COVID-19. The repertoires were made available in a free public database intended to serve as a resource for research on the immune response to SARS-CoV-2. Samples were obtained from the ongoing ImmuneRACE study (first 160 participants) and from approximately 1,200 subjects provided by 6 global collaborators. The sample metadata nearly always contained a de-identified subject ID, COVID-19 status, age in years and sex. HLA class I and class II types, where available, came from metadata supplied by the sample provider rather than from assay-based typing.

Regarding this clone: Which antigen it targets is not known. The input lacks base qualities; no much larger clone sits a single base away.

The immunoSEQ Assay, a bias-controlled multiplex PCR, was used to amplify TCRbeta CDR3 regions from genomic DNA. The authors' pipeline ran thus. The number of nucleated cells in each sample was estimated from the amplification of reference gene primers within the assay. To quantify the absolute abundance of each unique TCRbeta CDR3 rearrangement, sequence reads were collapsed and filtered. Productive Simpson clonality was computed per sample as the square root of Simpson's diversity index over productive rearrangements. Drawn from immuneACCESS, this table holds only the in-frame rearrangements with V and J called that TCRdb kept. Clones are partly lost; checked studies trace under half to an unresolved V gene and leave the rest unexplained. That table is the source of V, J and clone size, and D and trimming were worked out from the DNA. The sample table lists about 120,000 clones, around 78% of them with a count of one. The ten largest make up approximately 2.3% of the sample.

What the authors observed across the whole study: Clinical and demographic metadata were provided uncurated, with the amount varying by source and participant.

Whole blood was collected in K2EDTA tubes by collaborating institutions according to the institutions' own protocols. For TCRbeta analysis, collaborators shipped samples in one of three forms: frozen whole blood, isolated PBMCs, or DNA extracted from either of those sample types. V is pruned by 6 bases and J by 7 bases, leaving 5 bases of the junction without a gene match. Taken from the germline V gene, the CDR1 and CDR2 loops are LGHNT and FRNRAP. From the cysteine up to the phenylalanine, the CDR3 has a length of 12 residues. Of all the DNA, just the CDR3 is kept, 36 bases in frame from base 1. This receptor was obtained from a man younger than 40 with acute or convalescent COVID-19. The material sequenced was peripheral blood. The chain is encoded by TRBV12-5 joined to TRBJ1-2; TRBD1 aligns with 7 central bases. Here the CDR3 is given as CASGTGLGGYTF. The nucleotide sequence is TGTGCTAGTGGGACAGGGTTGGGTGGCTACACCTTC.